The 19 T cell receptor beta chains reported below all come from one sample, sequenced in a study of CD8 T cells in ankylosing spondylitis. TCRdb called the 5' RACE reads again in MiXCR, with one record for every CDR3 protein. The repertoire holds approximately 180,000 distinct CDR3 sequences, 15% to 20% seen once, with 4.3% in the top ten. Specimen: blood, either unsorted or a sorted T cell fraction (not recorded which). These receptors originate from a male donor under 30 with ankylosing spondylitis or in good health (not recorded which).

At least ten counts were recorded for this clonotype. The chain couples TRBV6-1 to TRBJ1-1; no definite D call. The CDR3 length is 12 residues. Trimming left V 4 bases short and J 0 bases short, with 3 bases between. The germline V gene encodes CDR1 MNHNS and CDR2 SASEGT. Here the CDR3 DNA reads TGTGCCAGCAGTGCATTGAACACTGAAGCTTTCTTT. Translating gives CASSALNTEAFF.

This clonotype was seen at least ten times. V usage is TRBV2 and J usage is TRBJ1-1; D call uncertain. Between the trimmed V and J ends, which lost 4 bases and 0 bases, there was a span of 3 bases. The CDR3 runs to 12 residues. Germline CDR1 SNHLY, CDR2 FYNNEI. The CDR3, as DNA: TGTGCCAGCAGTGTTATGAACACTGAAGCTTTCTTT. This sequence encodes CASSVMNTEAFF.

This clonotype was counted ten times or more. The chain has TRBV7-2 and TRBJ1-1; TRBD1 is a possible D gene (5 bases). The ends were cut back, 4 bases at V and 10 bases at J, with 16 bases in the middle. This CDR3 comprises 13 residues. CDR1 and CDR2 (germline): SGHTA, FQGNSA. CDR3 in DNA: TGTGCCAGCAGCTCCGACCCAGGGATAAGAGCTTTCTTT. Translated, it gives CASSSDPGIRAFF.

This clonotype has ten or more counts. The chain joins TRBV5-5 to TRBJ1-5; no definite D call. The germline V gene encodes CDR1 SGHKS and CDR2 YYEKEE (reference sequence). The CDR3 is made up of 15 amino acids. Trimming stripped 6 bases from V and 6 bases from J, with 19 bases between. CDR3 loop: CASNLEGRVVQPQHF. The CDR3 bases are TGTGCCAGCAACCTCGAGGGAAGGGTAGTTCAGCCCCAGCATTTT.

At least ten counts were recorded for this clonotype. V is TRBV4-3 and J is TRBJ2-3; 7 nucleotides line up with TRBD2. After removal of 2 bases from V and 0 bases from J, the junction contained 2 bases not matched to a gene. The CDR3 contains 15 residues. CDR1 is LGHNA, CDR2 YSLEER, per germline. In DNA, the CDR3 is TGCGCCAGCAGCCAACTAGCGGCGAGCACAGATACGCAGTATTTT. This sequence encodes CASSQLAASTDTQYF.

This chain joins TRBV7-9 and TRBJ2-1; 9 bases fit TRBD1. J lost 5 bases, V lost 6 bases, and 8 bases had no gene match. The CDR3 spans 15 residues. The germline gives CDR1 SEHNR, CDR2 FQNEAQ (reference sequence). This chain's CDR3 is CASRPRDRVDNEQFF. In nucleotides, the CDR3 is TGTGCCAGCAGACCCCGGGACAGGGTTGACAATGAGCAGTTCTTC. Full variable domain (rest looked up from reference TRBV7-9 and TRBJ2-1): DTGVSQNPRHKITKRGQNVTFRCDPISEHNRLYWYRQTLGQGPEFLTYFQNEAQLEKSRLLSDRFSAERPKGSFSTLEIQRTEQGDSAMYLCASRPRDRVDNEQFFGPGTRLTVL.

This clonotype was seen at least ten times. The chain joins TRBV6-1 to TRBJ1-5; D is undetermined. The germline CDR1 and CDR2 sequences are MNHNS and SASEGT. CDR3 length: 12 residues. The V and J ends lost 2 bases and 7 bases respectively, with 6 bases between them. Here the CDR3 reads CASSEPGQPQHF. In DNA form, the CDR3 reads TGTGCCAGCAGTGAACCCGGACAGCCCCAGCATTTT.

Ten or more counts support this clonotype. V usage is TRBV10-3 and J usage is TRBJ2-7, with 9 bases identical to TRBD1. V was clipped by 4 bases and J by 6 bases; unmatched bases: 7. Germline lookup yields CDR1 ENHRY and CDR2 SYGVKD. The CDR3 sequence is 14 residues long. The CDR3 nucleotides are TGTGCCATCAGTGGGACACAGGGGGCGGGCGAGCAGTACTTC. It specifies CAISGTQGAGEQYF.

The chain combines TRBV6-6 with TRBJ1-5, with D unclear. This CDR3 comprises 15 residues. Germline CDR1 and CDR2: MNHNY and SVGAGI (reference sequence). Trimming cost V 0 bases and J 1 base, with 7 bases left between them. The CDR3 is CASSYSGGSNQPQHF. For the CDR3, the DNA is TGTGCCAGCAGTTACTCCGGTGGGAGCAATCAGCCCCAGCATTTT.

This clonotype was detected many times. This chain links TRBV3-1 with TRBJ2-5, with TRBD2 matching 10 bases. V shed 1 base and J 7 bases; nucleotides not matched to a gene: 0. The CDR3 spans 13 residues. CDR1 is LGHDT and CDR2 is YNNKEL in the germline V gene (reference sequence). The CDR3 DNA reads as TGTGCCAGCAGCCAAGGGACTAGCGGGACCCAGTACTTC. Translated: CASSQGTSGTQYF.

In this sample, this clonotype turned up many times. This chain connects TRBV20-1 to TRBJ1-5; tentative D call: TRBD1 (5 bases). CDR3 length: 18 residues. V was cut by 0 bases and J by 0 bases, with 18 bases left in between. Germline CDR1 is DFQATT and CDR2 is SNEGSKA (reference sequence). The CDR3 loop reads CSARDVGGGTSSNQPQHF. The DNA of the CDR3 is TGCAGTGCTAGAGACGTCGGTGGGGGGACCAGTAGCAATCAGCCCCAGCATTTT.

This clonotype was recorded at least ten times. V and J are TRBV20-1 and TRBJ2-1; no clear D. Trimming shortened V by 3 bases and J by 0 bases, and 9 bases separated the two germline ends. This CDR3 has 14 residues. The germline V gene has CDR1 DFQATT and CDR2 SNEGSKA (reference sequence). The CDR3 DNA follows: TGCAGTGCTAGCGGTTCAAGCTCCTACAATGAGCAGTTCTTC. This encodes CSASGSSSYNEQFF.

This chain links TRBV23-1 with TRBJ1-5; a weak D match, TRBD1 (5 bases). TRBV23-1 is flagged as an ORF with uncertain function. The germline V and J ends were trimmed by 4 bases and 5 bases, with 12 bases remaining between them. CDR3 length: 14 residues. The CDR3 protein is CASSRQSRDQPQHF. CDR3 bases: TGCGCCAGCAGTCGCCAGTCCAGGGATCAGCCCCAGCATTTT.

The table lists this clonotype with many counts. The CDR3 here is CATSEREWADTQYF. In nucleotides, the CDR3 is TGTGCCACCAGTGAACGGGAGTGGGCAGATACGCAGTATTTT. The V gene is TRBV24-1, the J gene TRBJ2-3; tentative D call: TRBD2 (6 bases). Germline CDR1 and CDR2: KGHDR and SFDVKD. The CDR3 runs 14 residues. V dropped 4 bases and J dropped 4 bases, with 11 bases sitting between them.

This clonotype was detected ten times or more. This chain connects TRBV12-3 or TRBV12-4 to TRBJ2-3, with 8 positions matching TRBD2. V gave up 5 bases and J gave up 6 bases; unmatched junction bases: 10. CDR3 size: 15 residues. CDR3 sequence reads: CASSPSGSRADTQYF. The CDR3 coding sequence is TGTGCCAGCAGTCCCAGCGGGAGTCGAGCGGATACGCAGTATTTT.

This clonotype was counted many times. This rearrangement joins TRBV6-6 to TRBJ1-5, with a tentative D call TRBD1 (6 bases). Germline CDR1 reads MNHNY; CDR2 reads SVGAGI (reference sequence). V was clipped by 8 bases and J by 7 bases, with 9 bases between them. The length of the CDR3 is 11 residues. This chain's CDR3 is CASGGGQPQHF. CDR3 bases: TGTGCCAGCGGAGGGGGACAGCCCCAGCATTTT.

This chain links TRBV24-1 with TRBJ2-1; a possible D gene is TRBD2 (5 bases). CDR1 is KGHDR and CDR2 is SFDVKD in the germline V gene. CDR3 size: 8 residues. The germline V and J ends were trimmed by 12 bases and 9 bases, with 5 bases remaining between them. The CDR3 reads CAAGEQFF. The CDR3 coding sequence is TGTGCCGCGGGTGAGCAGTTCTTC.

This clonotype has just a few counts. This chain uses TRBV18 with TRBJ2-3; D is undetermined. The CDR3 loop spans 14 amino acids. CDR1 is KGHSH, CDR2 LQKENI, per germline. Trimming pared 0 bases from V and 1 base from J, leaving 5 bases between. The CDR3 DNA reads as TGTGCCAGCTCACCACCGTTCCGCACAGATACGCAGTATTTT. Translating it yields CASSPPFRTDTQYF.

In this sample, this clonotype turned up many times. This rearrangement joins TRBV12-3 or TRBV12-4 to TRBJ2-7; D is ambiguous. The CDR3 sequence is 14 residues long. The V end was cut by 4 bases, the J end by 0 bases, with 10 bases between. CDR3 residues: CASSSRPFSYEQYF. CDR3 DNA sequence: TGTGCCAGCAGTTCCCGACCATTCTCCTACGAGCAGTACTTC.